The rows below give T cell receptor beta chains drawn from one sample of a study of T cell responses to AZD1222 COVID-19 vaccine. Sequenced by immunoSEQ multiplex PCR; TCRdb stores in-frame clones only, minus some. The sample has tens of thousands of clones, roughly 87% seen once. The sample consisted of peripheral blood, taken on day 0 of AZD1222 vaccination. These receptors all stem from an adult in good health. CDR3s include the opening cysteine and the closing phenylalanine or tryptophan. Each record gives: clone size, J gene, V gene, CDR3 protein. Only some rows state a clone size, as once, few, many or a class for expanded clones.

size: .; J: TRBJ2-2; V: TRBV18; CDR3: CASSPTTTGELFF
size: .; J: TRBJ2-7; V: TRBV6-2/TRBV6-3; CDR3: CASSYSAEHPYEQYF
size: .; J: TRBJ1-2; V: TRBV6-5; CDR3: CASSYSNRDGYTF
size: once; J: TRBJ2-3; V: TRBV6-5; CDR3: CASSPGQRTDTQYF
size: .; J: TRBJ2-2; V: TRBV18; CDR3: CASSPGISTGELFF
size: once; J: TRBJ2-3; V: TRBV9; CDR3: CASNSRITGRGTDTQYF
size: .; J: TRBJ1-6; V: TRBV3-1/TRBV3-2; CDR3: CASSPRRQGTNTTLHF
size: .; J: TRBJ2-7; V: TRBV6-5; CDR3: CASTSREGTYEQYF
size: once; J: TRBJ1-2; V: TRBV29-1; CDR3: CSVGTVYGYTF
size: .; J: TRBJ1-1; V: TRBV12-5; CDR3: CASGLGLTLNTEAFF
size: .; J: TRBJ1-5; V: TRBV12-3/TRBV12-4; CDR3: CASSGTGYQPQHF
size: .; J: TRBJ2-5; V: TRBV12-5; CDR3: CASGSTRHVQETQYF
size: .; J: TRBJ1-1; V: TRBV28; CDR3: CASSVTGVNEAFF
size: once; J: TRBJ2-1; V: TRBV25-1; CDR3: CASSEFGQVHNEQFF
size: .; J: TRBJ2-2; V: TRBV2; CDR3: CASTDRDGGELFF
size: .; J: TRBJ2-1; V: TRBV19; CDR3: CASSIGGYNEQFF
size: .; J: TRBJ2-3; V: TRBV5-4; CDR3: CASSPLGASTDTQYF
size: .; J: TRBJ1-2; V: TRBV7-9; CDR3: CASSFARGKDGYTF
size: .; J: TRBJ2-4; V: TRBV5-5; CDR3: CASSLAAGRIDIQYF
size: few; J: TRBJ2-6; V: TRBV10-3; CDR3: CAISDPRSSGANVLTF
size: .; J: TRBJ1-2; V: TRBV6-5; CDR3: CASREGGVGYTF
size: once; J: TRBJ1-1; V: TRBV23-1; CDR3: CASSQSGPNTEAFF
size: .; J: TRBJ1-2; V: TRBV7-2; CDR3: CASSPQTVDYGYTF
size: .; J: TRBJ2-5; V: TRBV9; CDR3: CASRSRGGLETQYF
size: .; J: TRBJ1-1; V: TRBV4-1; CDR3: CASSQARTGIGMNTEAFF
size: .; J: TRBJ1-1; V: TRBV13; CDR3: CASSLSLRAEAFF
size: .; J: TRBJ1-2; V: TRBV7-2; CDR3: CASSLAEGGARYGYTF
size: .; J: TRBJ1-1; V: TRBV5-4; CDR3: CASSPRQGSNTEAFF
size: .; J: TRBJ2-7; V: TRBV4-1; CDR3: CASSQEPWRGRGSYEQYF
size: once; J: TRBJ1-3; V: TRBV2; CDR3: CASSEQSSGNTIYF
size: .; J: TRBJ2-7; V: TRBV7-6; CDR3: CASSLVRGGLYEQYF
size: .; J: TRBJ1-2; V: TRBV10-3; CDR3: CAILDQGFYGYTF
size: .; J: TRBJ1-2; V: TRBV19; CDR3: CASESLQGNGYTF
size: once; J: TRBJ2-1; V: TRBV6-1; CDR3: CASSGGTSSTSYNEQFF
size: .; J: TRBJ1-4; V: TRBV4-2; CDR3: CASSQVGGWGTGGSTNEKLFF
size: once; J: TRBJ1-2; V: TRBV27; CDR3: CASSYGSRGSYGYTF
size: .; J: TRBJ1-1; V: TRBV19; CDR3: CASSIQGGSEAFF
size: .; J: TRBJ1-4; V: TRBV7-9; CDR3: CASSLRPRGGTNEKLFF
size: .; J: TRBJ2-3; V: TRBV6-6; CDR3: CASSPAGWATDTQYF
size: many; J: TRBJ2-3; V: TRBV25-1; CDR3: CASRDTRRRRTDTQYF
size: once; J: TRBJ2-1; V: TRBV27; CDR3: CASSLGVEQFF
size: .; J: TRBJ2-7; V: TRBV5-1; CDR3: CASTNTLGTALRGQYF
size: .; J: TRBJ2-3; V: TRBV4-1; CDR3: CASSQDPRLAGITDTQYF
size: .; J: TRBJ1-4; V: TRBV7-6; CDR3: CASTIGGGAGEKLFF
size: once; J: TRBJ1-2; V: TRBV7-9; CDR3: CASSRRTGDGYTF
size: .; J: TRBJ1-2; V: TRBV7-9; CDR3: CASSLGNANYGYTF